The 27 T cell receptor beta chains presented below share a single source sample, sequenced in a study of cytomegalovirus exposure and HLA in healthy donors. Primers for the PCR totalled 60 Vbeta and 13 Jbeta. Assay: immunoSEQ multiplex PCR; the TCRdb copy retains only in-frame clones and omits some. In the table there are around 96,000 clones, 60% to 75% of which are singletons. The sequencing sample was made of PBMCs. The receptor source for this set is a man aged 60 to 75 in good health and CMV-seronegative.

This sequence joins TRBV29-1 and TRBJ1-1; 7 bases align to TRBD1. CDR3 length: 11 amino acids. With V trimmed by 6 bases and J by 7 bases, 5 bases remained unmatched. Germline V gene sequence: CDR1 SQVTM, CDR2 ANQGSEA. CDR3 residues: CSVDRVIEAFF. CDR3 nucleotides: TGCAGCGTCGACAGGGTTATTGAAGCTTTCTTT.

This clone appeared once. This rearrangement joins TRBV9 to TRBJ1-3, with no clear D. Germline V gives CDR1 SGDLS, CDR2 YYNGEE. The length of the CDR3 is 17 residues. Trimming removed 0 bases from V and 0 bases from J, with 13 bases in between. CDR3 loop: CASSVAPAGVSGNTIYF. DNA of the CDR3: TGTGCCAGCAGCGTAGCCCCTGCAGGTGTCTCTGGAAACACCATATATTTT. The entire variable domain, with the rest obtained from reference TRBV9 and TRBJ1-3, is as follows: DSGVTQTPKHLITATGQRVTLRCSPRSGDLSVYWYQQSLDQGLQFLIQYYNGEERAKGNILERFSAQQFPDLHSELNLSSLELGDSALYFCASSVAPAGVSGNTIYFGEGSWLTVV.

This clone came up a few times. This chain joins TRBV30 and TRBJ2-3; 10 bases are shared with TRBD2. The CDR3 is made up of 15 amino acids. The germline CDR1 and CDR2 sequences are GTSNPN and SVGIG (reference sequence). The junction had 4 bases not matched to a gene; V was cut back by 0 bases and J by 4 bases. CDR3 DNA sequence: TGTGCCTGGAGTGTAGGGCTAGCGGGAGCAGATACGCAGTATTTT. This gives the protein CAWSVGLAGADTQYF.

The V call is TRBV9, the J call TRBJ1-3; D might be TRBD1 (5 bases). The germline V gene encodes CDR1 SGDLS and CDR2 YYNGEE. This CDR3 spans 15 amino acids. V lost 0 bases to trimming and J lost 4 bases, with 11 bases between them. The CDR3 DNA follows: TGTGCCAGCAGCGTAGAGGGTGCAGGGGGAAACACCATATATTTT. Encoded protein: CASSVEGAGGNTIYF.

For this clone: One end of the junction is discordant with germline, which a read error may explain. The chain employs TRBV11-3 and TRBJ2-6; 7 bases fit TRBD1. This CDR3 has 16 amino acids. In germline, CDR1 is SGHNT, CDR2 YENEEA. For the CDR3, the DNA is TGTGCCAGCAGACAGGGGATAGGGTCTGGGGCCAACGCCCTGACTTTC. Its protein product is CASRQGIGSGANALTF.

J is TRBJ2-5 and V is TRBV7-9, with 11 bases fitting TRBD2. CDR1 and CDR2 (germline): SEHNR, FQNEAQ (reference sequence). V shed 1 base, J shed 1 base, and the junction held 5 bases outside the gene matches. The CDR3 is 17 amino acids. The CDR3 nucleotides are TGTGCCAGCAGCTTAGGAATGGGGACTAGCGGCCAAGAGACCCAGTACTTC. Its protein product is CASSLGMGTSGQETQYF. The full variable domain, completed using reference TRBV7-9 and TRBJ2-5, is DTGVSQNPRHKITKRGQNVTFRCDPISEHNRLYWYRQTLGQGPEFLTYFQNEAQLEKSRLLSDRFSAERPKGSFSTLEIQRTEQGDSAMYLCASSLGMGTSGQETQYFGPGTRLLVL.

The rearrangement joins TRBV9 to TRBJ2-3; D remains unclear. Trimming cost V 0 bases and J 6 bases, with 8 bases left between them. CDR1 and CDR2 (germline): SGDLS, YYNGEE. The CDR3 consists of 13 residues. Written as DNA, the CDR3 is TGTGCCAGCAGCGTAGACTTTTTGGATACGCAGTATTTT. It encodes CASSVDFLDTQYF.

The chain uses TRBV11-3 and TRBJ2-7; 7 bases are a match to TRBD2. Trimming took 1 base from V and 5 from J; bases not matched to a gene: 5. The V gene's germline CDR1 is SGHNT and CDR2 YENEEA. The CDR3 runs to 14 residues. CDR3 nucleotide sequence: TGTGCCAGCAGCTTAGTCGGGGAGGGTGACGAGCAGTACTTC. It codes for CASSLVGEGDEQYF.

This chain links TRBV21-1 with TRBJ2-1; the listed D gene, TRBD1, was not tested against the DNA. TRBV21-1 has pseudogene status. CDR3 length: 14 residues. Here the CDR3 reads CASSIGASANEQFF. As DNA, the CDR3 is TGTGCCAGCAGCATAGGGGCTAGTGCCAATGAGCAGTTCTTC.

This chain connects TRBV2 to TRBJ1-1, with TRBD1 identical over 7 bases. The junction had 6 bases not matched to a gene; V was cut back by 8 bases and J by 0 bases. CDR1 and CDR2 (germline): SNHLY, FYNNEI. This CDR3 comprises 14 residues. The CDR3 spells CASQGDSMNTEAFF. In DNA form, the CDR3 reads TGTGCCAGCCAGGGGGACAGCATGAACACTGAAGCTTTCTTT.

The rearrangement links TRBV27 to TRBJ1-2; the D is unclear. Trimming shortened V by 4 bases and J by 7 bases, and 19 bases separated the two germline ends. There are 15 residues in the CDR3. In germline, CDR1 is MNHEY, CDR2 SMNVEV (reference sequence). This CDR3 reads CASSSLPGVGGGYTF. The CDR3 region has the DNA TGTGCCAGCAGTTCTCTCCCCGGGGTCGGCGGTGGCTACACCTTC.

The rearrangement joins TRBV15 to TRBJ2-7; TRBD1 matches 7 bases. Per germline, CDR1 LNHNV and CDR2 YYDKDF (reference sequence). Losses at the gene ends were 3 bases for V and 2 bases for J; bases not matched to a gene: 1. This CDR3 has 13 residues. The CDR3 reads CATSSGQAYEQYF. Written as DNA, the CDR3 is TGTGCCACCAGCAGCGGACAGGCCTACGAGCAGTACTTC.

The CDR3 reads CAGGGGGSTDTQYF. CDR3 DNA sequence: TGTGCCGGCGGTGGAGGAGGGAGCACAGATACGCAGTATTTT. V gene TRBV6-4 combines with J gene TRBJ2-3; tentative D call: TRBD2 (6 bases). The V gene lost 11 bases and the J gene lost 0 bases, with 15 bases spanning the gap. The CDR3 sequence is 14 residues long. Germline V gives CDR1 MRHNA, CDR2 SNTAGT.

V is TRBV10-3 and J is TRBJ1-1; TRBD1 aligns across 7 bases. The germline V gene has CDR1 ENHRY and CDR2 SYGVKD. This CDR3 contains 13 residues. The V and J ends lost 2 bases and 7 bases, in that order; junction bases with no gene match: 4. In nucleotides, the CDR3 is TGTGCCATCAGTGAGGACAGGGAGAATGAAGCTTTCTTT. Residues: CAISEDRENEAFF.

The chain recombines TRBV5-1 with TRBJ2-5, with 12 bases identical to TRBD2. J was trimmed by 1 base and V by 4 bases; bases with no gene match: 2. This CDR3 has 15 residues. Germline CDR1 reads SGHRS; CDR2 reads YFSETQ. The CDR3, as DNA: TGCGCCAGCAGCAGGACTAGCGGGGCCCAAGAGACCCAGTACTTC. Amino acids: CASSRTSGAQETQYF.

This clone has only a few counts. The J gene is TRBJ2-1, the V gene TRBV10-3, with 11 bases that match TRBD2. CDR1 and CDR2 (germline): ENHRY, SYGVKD. This CDR3 contains 15 residues. V was clipped by 6 bases and J by 2 bases; unmatched bases: 3. The CDR3: CAIRGLAEPYNEQFF. The CDR3 DNA follows: TGTGCCATCAGGGGACTAGCGGAGCCCTACAATGAGCAGTTCTTC.

This clone was counted only a few times. This chain joins TRBV12-5 and TRBJ2-4, with D perhaps matching TRBD2 (5 bases). The germline V gene encodes CDR1 LGHNT and CDR2 FRNRAP. Deletions cut 2 bases from V and 6 bases from J, with 14 bases between. This CDR3 spans 15 amino acids. CDR3 DNA sequence: TGTGCTAGTGGTTTGAGGGTGGGAGCTGGAAACATTCAGTACTTC. It yields the protein CASGLRVGAGNIQYF.

This clone was seen only a few times. The V and J genes are TRBV11-2 and TRBJ2-7; D possibly corresponds to TRBD2 (7 bases). The CDR3 totals 17 residues. Germline CDR1 is SGHAT and CDR2 is FQNNGV. Trimming took 1 base from V and 2 from J, leaving 18 bases between them. CDR3 coding DNA: TGTGCCAGCAGCTTAGTGCCCCATGGGGGGGCCGCCTACGAGCAGTACTTC. The encoded protein is CASSLVPHGGAAYEQYF.

The table lists this clone with a few counts. The V gene is TRBV20-1, the J gene TRBJ1-1, with D perhaps TRBD1 (5 bases). Germline V gene data show CDR1 as DFQATT and CDR2 as SNEGSKA (reference sequence). The CDR3 consists of 11 residues. Trimming removed 6 bases from V and 3 bases from J, with 8 bases in between. Here the CDR3 DNA reads TGCAGTGCACAGGTGTACACTGAAGCTTTCTTT. It encodes CSAQVYTEAFF.

A few counts support this clone. The chain recombines TRBV7-2 with TRBJ1-4; no definite D call. V lost 1 base and J 10 bases, leaving 16 bases between the germline ends. The CDR3 extends over 15 amino acids. Per the germline V gene, CDR1 is SGHTA and CDR2 is FQGNSA. The CDR3: CASSLDSDSFGKLFF. CDR3 coding DNA: TGTGCCAGCAGCTTAGATTCCGACTCCTTCGGAAAACTGTTTTTT.

The rearrangement joins TRBV6-6 to TRBJ2-5; 7 nucleotides line up with TRBD1. The CDR3 extends over 14 amino acids. From germline, CDR1 is MNHNY and CDR2 SVGAGI (reference sequence). V gave up 7 bases and J gave up 5 bases; unmatched junction bases: 10. DNA of the CDR3: TGTGCCAGCACGTCCCGGGGACAGAGGGAGACCCAGTACTTC. Translated, it gives CASTSRGQRETQYF.

The chain recombines TRBV25-1 with TRBJ2-7, with D unclear. The V gene's germline CDR1 is MGHDK and CDR2 SYGVNS. The CDR3 spans 12 residues. Deletions cut 6 bases from V and 4 bases from J, with 10 bases between. DNA of the CDR3: TGTGCCAGCAGCCCAGAATCGTACGAGCAGTACTTC. Translating it yields CASSPESYEQYF.

By share of the sample, this clone is medium-sized. J is TRBJ2-1 and V is TRBV5-4; 15 bases align to TRBD2. Germline V gene sequence: CDR1 SGHNT, CDR2 YYREEE (reference sequence). The CDR3 totals 18 residues. The trim removed 4 bases at V and 7 bases at J, leaving 12 bases unmatched. The CDR3 DNA reads as TGTGCCAGCAGCCCCGGGACTAGCGGGAGGCCGAATGAGAATGAGCAGTTCTTC. Protein sequence: CASSPGTSGRPNENEQFF.

The V and J genes are TRBV11-2 and TRBJ1-6; 7 bases agree with TRBD1. V trimming: 1 base; J trimming: 8 bases; junction bases outside the gene matches: 11. Germline CDR1 reads SGHAT; CDR2 reads FQNNGV. This CDR3 spans 17 amino acids. CDR3 residues: CASSLGRGLTRYSPLHF. Written as DNA, the CDR3 is TGTGCCAGCAGCTTAGGGAGGGGGCTAACCCGTTATTCACCCCTCCACTTT.

The rearrangement joins TRBV4-1 to TRBJ2-7; D unclear. Germline V gene lookup returns CDR1 MGHRA and CDR2 YSYEKL. The V and J ends lost 1 base and 6 bases respectively, with 10 bases between them. The CDR3 contains 13 residues. The CDR3 spells CASSQVAAGEQYF. The CDR3 region has the DNA TGCGCCAGCAGCCAAGTGGCGGCCGGCGAGCAGTACTTC.

The chain combines TRBV5-1 with TRBJ2-1, with 7 bases identical to TRBD2. CDR3 length: 14 residues. Germline trimming cut 0 bases from V and 7 bases from J; bases unmatched to any gene: 4. Looked up from germline, CDR1 is SGHRS and CDR2 is YFSETQ. CDR3 amino acids: CASSLGGLGNEQFF. CDR3 nucleotide sequence: TGCGCCAGCAGCTTGGGCGGACTAGGAAATGAGCAGTTCTTC.

The chain has TRBV6-6 and TRBJ2-7, with D unresolved. There are 15 residues in the CDR3. CDR1 is MNHNY and CDR2 is SVGAGI in the germline V gene (reference sequence). Trimming shortened V by 2 bases and J by 3 bases, and 14 bases separated the two germline ends. The CDR3 protein is CASSYDDPGFYEQYF. In nucleotides, the CDR3 is TGTGCCAGCAGTTACGACGACCCCGGGTTCTACGAGCAGTACTTC.